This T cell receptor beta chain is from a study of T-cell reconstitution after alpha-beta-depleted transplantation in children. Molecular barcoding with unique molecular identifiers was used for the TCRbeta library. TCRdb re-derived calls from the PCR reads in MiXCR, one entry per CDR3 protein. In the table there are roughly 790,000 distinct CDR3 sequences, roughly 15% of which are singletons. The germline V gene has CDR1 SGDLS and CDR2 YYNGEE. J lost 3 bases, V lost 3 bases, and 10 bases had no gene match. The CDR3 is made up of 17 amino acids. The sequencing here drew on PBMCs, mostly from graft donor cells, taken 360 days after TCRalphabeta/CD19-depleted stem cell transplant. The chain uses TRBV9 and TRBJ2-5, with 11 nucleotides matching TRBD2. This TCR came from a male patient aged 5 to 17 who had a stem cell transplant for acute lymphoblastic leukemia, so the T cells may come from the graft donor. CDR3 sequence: CASSATSGSSFEETQYF. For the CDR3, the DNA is TGTGCCAGCAGCGCCACTAGCGGGAGTAGTTTTGAAGAGACCCAGTACTTC.